Listed below are T cell receptor beta chains from one sample, sequenced in a study of blood T cell repertoires in COVID-19. Measured with immunoSEQ multiplex PCR; TCRdb has only the in-frame clones, and not every one. The table has roughly 97,000 clones, 90% seen once; the top ten hold 1.7%. The source material was peripheral blood. These receptors were obtained from a man aged 55 to 69 with acute or convalescent COVID-19. Each CDR3 is given with its conserved first and last residue. A D gene is named only where the DNA matches it firmly. Clone size, where shown, is once, few, many, or a class for clones that have expanded.

clone size	J gene	V gene	CDR3 length	D gene	CDR3 DNA	CDR3 protein
once	TRBJ1-4	TRBV2	17	NA	TGTGCCAGCAGTGTTGAGGCTGGGGCCGTGGGGTTAGGAAAACTGTTTTTT	CASSVEAGAVGLGKLFF
NA	TRBJ1-6	TRBV30	16	NA	TGTGCCTGGTGCCCAGGTGGTAGCTCCTATAATTCACCCCTCCACTTT	CAWCPGGSSYNSPLHF
NA	TRBJ2-7	TRBV4-1	15	NA	TGCGCCAGCAGCCAAGGATTTCCCGGGAACTACGAGCAGTACTTC	CASSQGFPGNYEQYF
NA	TRBJ1-1	TRBV6-4	15	NA	TGTGCCAGCAGCCCAGGAGGCCACCCCGGAAACGGAGCTTTCTTT	CASSPGGHPGNGAFF
NA	TRBJ1-2	TRBV11-2	12	NA	TGTGCCAGCAGCCCCCACGCAGTCGGCTACACCTTC	CASSPHAVGYTF
NA	TRBJ2-1	TRBV30	15	TRBD2	TGTGCCTGGAGTTTACTAGCGGGGTATTACAATGAGCAGTTCTTC	CAWSLLAGYYNEQFF
NA	TRBJ2-5	TRBV3-1/TRBV3-2	15	NA	TGTGCCAGCAGCCAAGCAACAGGGCGGCGGGAGACCCAGTACTTC	CASSQATGRRETQYF
NA	TRBJ2-1	TRBV6-5	15	TRBD1	TGTGCCAGCAGTTACAAGAGGGGGCAATACAATGAGCAGTTCTTC	CASSYKRGQYNEQFF
NA	TRBJ2-1	TRBV18	17	TRBD1	TGTGCCAGCTCACCCTCATCGGACAGGGACTCCTACAATGAGCAGTTCTTC	CASSPSSDRDSYNEQFF
NA	TRBJ1-3	TRBV5-4	16	TRBD1	TGTGCCAGCAGCCCCGCAGGGGGTTCAAGGGGAAACACCATATATTTT	CASSPAGGSRGNTIYF
once	TRBJ2-1	TRBV19	15	TRBD2	TGTGCCAGTAGCTTAGGGACTAGCGTACACAATGAGCAGTTCTTC	CASSLGTSVHNEQFF
NA	TRBJ1-4	TRBV7-6	13	NA	TGTGCCAGCAGCTTTCGGGCTAATGAAAAACTGTTTTTT	CASSFRANEKLFF
NA	TRBJ1-4	TRBV6-1	17	TRBD1	TGTGCCAGCAGTGGTTGGACAGGGGAGGCAGCTAATGAAAAACTGTTTTTT	CASSGWTGEAANEKLFF
few	TRBJ1-3	TRBV11-2	17	NA	TGTGCCAGCAGCTTAAGGGGGAGACAAGACTCTGGAAACACCATATATTTT	CASSLRGRQDSGNTIYF
NA	TRBJ1-2	TRBV5-1	13	NA	TGCGCCAGCAGCTTGCAGGGCGACTATGGCTACACCTTC	CASSLQGDYGYTF
NA	TRBJ2-2	TRBV3-1/TRBV3-2	16	TRBD2	TGTGCCAGCAGCAGGACTAGCGGGGGGTCCACCGGGGAGCTGTTTTTT	CASSRTSGGSTGELFF